Each of the 21 T cell receptor beta chains below was sequenced from the same sample in a study of blood T cell repertoires in COVID-19. This table comes from immunoSEQ multiplex PCR, and its TCRdb copy is limited to in-frame clones, with some not included. The sample carries approximately 300,000 clones, approximately 90% recorded once. Sequencing used PBMCs or T cells enriched from blood (not recorded which). Every receptor here comes from a woman in her 30s who had been exposed to COVID-19.

This chain connects TRBV4-1 to TRBJ1-5; 7 nucleotides align to TRBD1. The CDR3 consists of 13 residues. Germline trimming cut 4 bases from V and 7 bases from J; bases unmatched to any gene: 4. The germline V gene encodes CDR1 MGHRA and CDR2 YSYEKL. CDR3 region: CASSPQGGQPQHF. CDR3 DNA: TGCGCCAGCAGCCCCCAGGGGGGCCAGCCCCAGCATTTT.

The chain is built from TRBV12-5 and TRBJ1-1; 9 positions match TRBD1. Germline V gene data show CDR1 as LGHNT and CDR2 as FRNRAP. V lost 5 bases and J lost 1; bases outside the gene matches: 14. This CDR3 is 18 amino acids long. The CDR3 coding sequence is TGTGCTAGTGGTCCGCCTGGGACAGGGATAGAGAAGAACACTGAAGCTTTCTTT. It is translated as CASGPPGTGIEKNTEAFF.

The rearrangement joins TRBV29-1 to TRBJ1-6, with D tentatively TRBD1 (5 bases). V lost 6 bases and J 6 bases, leaving 15 bases between the germline ends. This CDR3 has 14 residues. Germline CDR1 is SQVTM and CDR2 is ANQGSEA. The CDR3 DNA sequence: TGCAGCGTCAGAGTGGGGGGTTTTAATTCACCCCTCCACTTT. As protein: CSVRVGGFNSPLHF.

The chain uses TRBV7-3 and TRBJ1-2; TRBD1 is a possible D gene (6 bases). With 5 bases removed from V and 4 bases from J, the gap between germline ends came to 14 bases. CDR1 and CDR2 (germline): SGHTA, FQGTGA. The CDR3 has 14 amino acids. The CDR3: CASSPQGGIYGYTF. The DNA of the CDR3 is TGTGCCAGCAGCCCACAGGGAGGGATCTATGGCTACACCTTC.

The chain is built from TRBV4-3 and TRBJ1-1; 7 bases agree with TRBD1. Germline V gene data show CDR1 as LGHNA and CDR2 as YSLEER. V dropped 1 base and J dropped 1; count of bases not matched to a gene: 9. This CDR3 has 17 residues. Written as DNA, the CDR3 is TGCGCCAGCAGCCAAGCGGTTGACAGGGCGACGAACACTGAAGCTTTCTTT. Its translation is CASSQAVDRATNTEAFF.

The V and J genes are TRBV6-5 and TRBJ1-2; D is unclear. V was clipped by 0 bases and J by 8 bases, with 16 bases between them. Germline-derived CDR1 and CDR2 are MNHEY and SVGAGI. This CDR3 has 15 amino acids. The CDR3 reads CASSYSIAIRGGYTF. The CDR3 DNA is TGTGCCAGCAGTTACTCGATCGCGATAAGAGGGGGCTACACCTTC.

The chain combines TRBV3-1 (or the pseudogene TRBV3-2) with TRBJ1-2; a weak D match, TRBD1 (5 bases). Per germline, CDR1 LGHDT and CDR2 YNNKEL (reference sequence). This CDR3 has 15 residues. The V and J ends lost 0 bases and 6 bases respectively, with 14 bases between them. The CDR3 loop is CASSQDGGGRNGYTF. The CDR3 DNA reads TGTGCCAGCAGCCAAGATGGGGGGGGAAGGAATGGCTACACCTTC.

This clone was picked up a small number of times. J is TRBJ2-5 and V is TRBV19, with 12 bases matching TRBD2. The CDR3 spans 12 residues. After removal of 9 bases from V and 5 bases from J, the junction contained 1 base not matched to a gene. CDR1 and CDR2 (germline): LNHDA, SQIVND (reference sequence). Here the CDR3 reads CASGLAGETQYF. In DNA, the CDR3 is TGTGCCAGCGGACTAGCGGGGGAGACCCAGTACTTC.

This clone has just a few counts. The genes are TRBV7-9 and TRBJ2-5, with 13 bases matching TRBD2. Germline loops: CDR1 SEHNR, CDR2 FQNEAQ (reference sequence). This CDR3 spans 19 amino acids. Trimming cost V 5 bases and J 6 bases; bases outside gene matches: 18. The CDR3, as DNA: TGTGCCAGCAGCCGACTAGCGGGGGGACGCTCGGGTCTACACCAGACCCAGTACTTC. Translating it yields CASSRLAGGRSGLHQTQYF.

The CDR3 spells CASSQDPPGGNYGYTF. The CDR3 nucleotides are TGCGCCAGCAGCCAAGATCCCCCAGGGGGGAACTATGGCTACACCTTC. This rearrangement joins TRBV4-3 to TRBJ1-2; TRBD1 aligns across 7 bases. CDR1 is LGHNA, CDR2 YSLEER, per germline. The length of the CDR3 is 16 residues. J was trimmed by 2 bases and V by 0 bases; bases with no gene match: 6.

The chain uses TRBV27 and TRBJ2-7, with 8 bases identical to TRBD2. With 6 bases clipped from V and 1 base from J, the junction kept 11 bases outside the gene matches. CDR1 MNHEY and CDR2 SMNVEV come from the germline V gene (reference sequence). The CDR3 is 16 residues long. The CDR3 nucleotides are TGTGCCAGCAGCCGTTATAGCGGGGCGGGGTCCTACGAGCAGTACTTC. This translates into CASSRYSGAGSYEQYF.

The V and J genes are TRBV7-9 and TRBJ2-3; TRBD1 matches 7 bases. Germline V gene sequence: CDR1 SEHNR, CDR2 FQNEAQ (reference sequence). V lost 5 bases to trimming and J lost 1 base; unmatched junction nucleotides: 12. CDR3 size: 17 residues. The CDR3 DNA is TGTGCCAGCAGCCGAACACAGGGGACGATGGGCACAGATACGCAGTATTTT. Its protein is CASSRTQGTMGTDTQYF.

In this sample, this clone turned up a few times. V is TRBV27 and J is TRBJ2-6; D gene unclear. Germline V gene sequence: CDR1 MNHEY, CDR2 SMNVEV (reference sequence). CDR3 length equals 16 residues. V lost 5 bases to trimming and J lost 0 bases, with 11 bases between them. This chain's CDR3 is CASSVDPGSGANVLTF. The CDR3 DNA reads as TGTGCCAGCAGTGTAGACCCGGGCTCTGGGGCCAACGTCCTGACTTTC. Full variable domain (missing parts from reference TRBV27 and TRBJ2-6): EAQVTQNPRYLITVTGKKLTVTCSQNMNHEYMSWYRQDPGLGLRQIYYSMNVEVTDKGDVPEGYKVSRKEKRNFPLILESPSPNQTSLYFCASSVDPGSGANVLTFGAGSRLTVL.

The chain links TRBV24-1 to TRBJ1-5, with D unresolved. CDR1 and CDR2 (germline): KGHDR, SFDVKD. V lost 8 bases and J lost 5, with 9 bases in between. The CDR3 is 12 amino acids. Written as DNA, the CDR3 is TGTGCCACCAATCAGGCCGATCAGCCCCAGCATTTT. Its translation: CATNQADQPQHF.

The V call is TRBV7-9, the J call TRBJ2-3; no clear D. The germline V and J ends were trimmed by 5 bases and 2 bases, with 5 bases remaining between them. Germline lookup yields CDR1 SEHNR and CDR2 FQNEAQ (reference sequence). This CDR3 has 12 amino acids. CDR3 sequence: CASSPHTDTQYF. Written as DNA, the CDR3 is TGTGCCAGCAGCCCCCACACAGATACGCAGTATTTT.

This clone was seen just once. The chain links TRBV7-8 to TRBJ2-3; weak D call: TRBD2 (5 bases). Trimming took off 3 bases at V and 0 bases at J, with 10 bases between the two ends. Germline V gene data show CDR1 as SGHVS and CDR2 as FQNEAQ. This CDR3 region has 15 residues. Here the CDR3 reads CASSLGRLSTDTQYF. CDR3 nucleotides: TGTGCCAGCAGCTTGGGGAGACTGAGCACAGATACGCAGTATTTT.

The V call is TRBV11-2, the J call TRBJ2-7; D perhaps matches TRBD2 (5 bases). The germline V gene encodes CDR1 SGHAT and CDR2 FQNNGV. Trimming pared 5 bases from V and 7 bases from J, leaving 12 bases between. The CDR3 runs 12 residues. The CDR3 sequence: CASSPHPGEQYF. DNA for the CDR3: TGTGCCAGCAGCCCCCACCCGGGAGAGCAGTACTTC.

V usage is TRBV19 and J usage is TRBJ1-5; tentative D call: TRBD1 (6 bases). The CDR3 is 14 residues long. CDR1 is LNHDA and CDR2 is SQIVND in the germline V gene (reference sequence). V lost 10 bases to trimming and J lost 4 bases, with 17 bases between them. In DNA form, the CDR3 reads TGTGCCACAGTGGGGGCAGGGCGGAATCAGCCCCAGCATTTT. It specifies CATVGAGRNQPQHF.

The genes are TRBV3-1 (or the pseudogene TRBV3-2) and TRBJ2-5; 10 bases align to TRBD2. There are 16 residues in the CDR3. Germline CDR1 reads LGHDT; CDR2 reads YNNKEL (reference sequence). V shed 2 bases, J shed 3 bases, and the junction held 6 bases outside the gene matches. The CDR3 DNA reads TGTGCCAGCAGCCAATATCAAACTAGCGGGGAAGAGACCCAGTACTTC. Amino acids: CASSQYQTSGEETQYF.

Here the CDR3 reads CASSQDGPSGGQETQYF. In DNA form, the CDR3 reads TGTGCCAGCAGCCAAGATGGGCCTAGCGGGGGCCAAGAGACCCAGTACTTC. The gene calls are TRBV3-1 (or the pseudogene TRBV3-2) and TRBJ2-5; 10 positions match TRBD2. This CDR3 is 17 amino acids long. Germline loops: CDR1 LGHDT, CDR2 YNNKEL (reference sequence). After removal of 0 bases from V and 1 base from J, the junction contained 5 bases not matched to a gene.

The chain recombines TRBV19 with TRBJ1-2; no clear D. CDR1 is LNHDA, CDR2 SQIVND, per germline (reference sequence). This CDR3 is 13 amino acids long. Trimming cost V 7 bases and J 0 bases, with 9 bases left between them. The CDR3 DNA is TGTGCCAGTAAAGAGAGGGCTAACTATGGCTACACCTTC. Translation gives CASKERANYGYTF.